The 28 T cell receptor beta chains reported below all come from one sample, sequenced in a study of technical replicates of blood from a handful of donors. Data came from immunoSEQ multiplex PCR; TCRdb stores just in-frame clones and leaves some out. The sample holds roughly 68,000 clones, 85% to 95% seen once. The sequencing input was T cells isolated from PBMCs. The receptors were sampled from a human donor in good health.

J is TRBJ2-7 and V is TRBV4-3; 9 nucleotides agree with TRBD1. The CDR3 covers 18 residues. Germline CDR1 and CDR2: LGHNA and YSLEER. Trimming removed 0 bases from V and 3 bases from J; junction bases left unmatched: 12. The CDR3 is CASSQDPAPGQGYYEQYF. CDR3 DNA: TGCGCCAGCAGCCAAGATCCCGCTCCGGGACAGGGTTACTACGAGCAGTACTTC.

The rearrangement uses TRBV18 and TRBJ1-1; 10 nucleotides agree with TRBD1. V lost 5 bases to trimming and J lost 0 bases; unmatched junction nucleotides: 3. CDR1 is KGHSH, CDR2 LQKENI, per germline. This CDR3 has 15 amino acids. The CDR3 here is CASSKGQGVNTEAFF. The CDR3 DNA is TGTGCCAGCTCAAAAGGACAGGGGGTGAACACTGAAGCTTTCTTT. The full variable domain, completed using reference TRBV18 and TRBJ1-1, is NAGVMQNPRHLVRRRGQEARLRCSPMKGHSHVYWYRQLPEEGLKFMVYLQKENIIDESGMPKERFSAEFPKEGPSILRIQQVVRGDSAAYFCASSKGQGVNTEAFFGQGTRLTVV.

In DNA form, the CDR3 reads TGTGCCAGCGGACAGGCCTACGAGCAGTACTTC. Translation: CASGQAYEQYF. This chain links TRBV2 with TRBJ2-7; TRBD1 matches at 7 bases. V dropped 8 bases and J dropped 2; count of bases not matched to a gene: 0. CDR1 SNHLY and CDR2 FYNNEI come from the germline V gene. The CDR3 is made up of 11 amino acids.

As concerns this clone: A junction boundary mismatches the germline segment, possibly from a read error. The chain carries TRBV7-7 and TRBJ2-1, with TRBD2 matching over 11 bases. The CDR3 is made up of 17 amino acids. From germline, CDR1 is SSHAT and CDR2 FNYEAQ (reference sequence). CDR3 sequence reads: CASSLTSGSNWGNEQFF. The DNA for the CDR3 is TGTGCTAGCAGCTTAACTAGCGGGAGTAATTGGGGCAATGAGCAGTTCTTC.

In this sample, this clone turned up once. The rearrangement joins TRBV25-1 to TRBJ2-7; weak D call: TRBD2 (6 bases). Trimming took off 6 bases at V and 6 bases at J, with 24 bases between the two ends. CDR1 is MGHDK and CDR2 is SYGVNS in the germline V gene. The CDR3 runs to 16 residues. DNA of the CDR3: TGTGCCAGCAGCAGAGCCGGGACTTTCCCCTTAATCGAGCAGTACTTC. Residues: CASSRAGTFPLIEQYF.

This chain's CDR3 is CASSLEYRDEQYF. The CDR3 nucleotides are TGTGCCAGCAGCTTAGAGTATCGCGACGAGCAGTACTTC. This rearrangement joins TRBV11-3 to TRBJ2-7; D not certain. The V end lost 0 bases, the J end lost 5 bases, and 8 bases lay between the germline ends. The CDR3 is 13 residues long. Germline CDR1 and CDR2: SGHNT and YENEEA.

The chain couples TRBV11-2 to TRBJ2-7, with 7 nucleotides matching TRBD2. CDR1 is SGHAT, CDR2 FQNNGV, per germline. V was pared by 8 bases and J by 2 bases, with 12 bases of the junction left unmatched. The CDR3 length is 15 residues. CDR3 bases: TGTGCCAGCCTCAAAGGTGGGGGGGAGACCTACGAGCAGTACTTC. Translating gives CASLKGGGETYEQYF.

The gene calls are TRBV6-1 and TRBJ1-2; weak D call: TRBD1 (5 bases). Between the trimmed V and J ends, which lost 0 bases and 1 base, there was a span of 15 bases. This CDR3 has 17 amino acids. Germline CDR1 and CDR2: MNHNS and SASEGT. As DNA, the CDR3 is TGTGCCAGCAGTGAAGCGTTCGGGGGGAATCGTAACTATGGCTACACCTTC. It translates to CASSEAFGGNRNYGYTF.

This chain uses TRBV2 with TRBJ2-6; D possibly corresponds to TRBD1 (6 bases). This CDR3 region has 17 residues. The germline gives CDR1 SNHLY, CDR2 FYNNEI. Deletions cut 7 bases from V and 0 bases from J, with 16 bases between. This chain's CDR3 is CASNVFTGYSGANVLTF. The CDR3 bases are TGTGCCAGCAATGTTTTTACAGGGTACTCTGGGGCCAACGTCCTGACTTTC. The full variable domain, in which reference TRBV2 and TRBJ2-6 provide the parts outside the CDR3, is EPEVTQTPSHQVTQMGQEVILRCVPISNHLYFYWYRQILGQKVEFLVSFYNNEISEKSEIFDDQFSVERPDGSNFTLKIRSTKLEDSAMYFCASNVFTGYSGANVLTFGAGSRLTVL.

This chain joins TRBV7-2 and TRBJ2-3, with 9 bases matching TRBD2. The length of the CDR3 is 15 residues. V dropped 8 bases and J dropped 2; count of bases not matched to a gene: 8. Germline V lookup: CDR1 SGHTA, CDR2 FQGNSA. CDR3: CASLGLAGSTDTQYF. The CDR3 nucleotides read TGTGCCAGCTTAGGGCTAGCGGGGTCCACAGATACGCAGTATTTT.

J is TRBJ1-2 and V is TRBV6-5; D is perhaps TRBD1 (5 bases). CDR3 length: 14 residues. Germline CDR1 reads MNHEY; CDR2 reads SVGAGI. V was cut by 5 bases and J by 0 bases, with 10 bases left in between. The CDR3 region is CASSGHQSNYGYTF. The CDR3 region has the DNA TGTGCCAGCAGTGGACACCAATCTAACTATGGCTACACCTTC.

The chain joins TRBV19 to TRBJ2-1, with 10 bases aligning to TRBD2. The germline CDR1 and CDR2 sequences are LNHDA and SQIVND (reference sequence). The CDR3 runs to 17 residues. Trimming took 7 bases from V and 6 from J; bases not matched to a gene: 15. The CDR3, as DNA: TGTGCCAGTAAAGTCGGAAGGACCGCTAGCGGGAGCAATGAGCAGTTCTTC. It is translated as CASKVGRTASGSNEQFF.

The sample holds one count of this clone. The chain uses TRBV29-1 and TRBJ2-3; D is possibly TRBD1 (6 bases). In germline, CDR1 is SQVTM, CDR2 ANQGSEA. This CDR3 has 11 residues. Trimming took 3 bases from V and 14 from J, leaving 15 bases between them. The CDR3 nucleotides are TGCAGCGTTGATAAGGGGGACGGGGCGTATTTT. Its translation is CSVDKGDGAYF.

CDR3 DNA sequence: TGTGCCAGCAGCCAGGGACAGGGGACGGGACAGGAAGCTTTCTTT. As protein: CASSQGQGTGQEAFF. This chain connects TRBV7-3 to TRBJ1-1; 10 positions match TRBD1. Germline CDR1 is SGHTA and CDR2 is FQGTGA. This CDR3 comprises 15 residues. Germline trimming cut 5 bases from V and 8 bases from J; bases unmatched to any gene: 11.

The chain links TRBV6-5 to TRBJ2-1; TRBD2 matches at 8 bases. Germline V lookup: CDR1 MNHEY, CDR2 SVGAGI. The CDR3 runs 15 residues. V dropped 5 bases and J dropped 2; count of bases not matched to a gene: 5. CDR3 in amino acids: CASSPLLAAYNEQFF. In DNA, the CDR3 is TGTGCCAGCAGTCCCCTACTAGCGGCCTACAATGAGCAGTTCTTC.

The gene calls are TRBV6-1 and TRBJ1-5; 7 bases match TRBD1. V was pared by 2 bases and J by 9 bases, with 10 bases of the junction left unmatched. The germline V gene encodes CDR1 MNHNS and CDR2 SASEGT. The CDR3 runs 15 residues. The CDR3 DNA reads as TGTGCCAGCAGTGAACTGGGACAGCTTTTAGGGCCCCAGCATTTT. Protein: CASSELGQLLGPQHF.

The rearrangement uses TRBV15 and TRBJ2-1; the D gene is possibly TRBD2 (5 bases). Trimming removed 1 base from V and 4 bases from J, with 14 bases in between. CDR3 length: 16 amino acids. Germline V gives CDR1 LNHNV, CDR2 YYDKDF (reference sequence). The CDR3 loop is CATSRVRGLTYNEQFF. The CDR3 bases are TGTGCCACCAGCAGAGTTAGAGGACTTACTTACAATGAGCAGTTCTTC.

This chain uses TRBV6-4 with TRBJ1-5; no definite D call. Germline CDR1 MRHNA, CDR2 SNTAGT. The CDR3 extends over 13 amino acids. The V end was cut by 5 bases, the J end by 4 bases, with 9 bases between. CDR3 nucleotides: TGTGCCAGCAGTCCCGAAGAGAATCAGCCCCAGCATTTT. Protein sequence: CASSPEENQPQHF.

The chain is built from TRBV7-9 and TRBJ2-1; tentative D call: TRBD1 (5 bases). The V gene lost 6 bases and the J gene lost 7 bases, with 10 bases spanning the gap. The CDR3 runs 12 residues. Germline CDR1 and CDR2: SEHNR and FQNEAQ (reference sequence). This CDR3 is CASSQRQNEQFF. CDR3 sequence (DNA): TGTGCCAGCAGTCAAAGACAGAATGAGCAGTTCTTC. The complete variable domain, with remaining parts taken from reference TRBV7-9 and TRBJ2-1, reads DTGVSQNPRHKITKRGQNVTFRCDPISEHNRLYWYRQTLGQGPEFLTYFQNEAQLEKSRLLSDRFSAERPKGSFSTLEIQRTEQGDSAMYLCASSQRQNEQFFGPGTRLTVL.

On this clone itself: At one end, the junction sequence differs from germline, possibly due to a read error. V gene TRBV29-1 combines with J gene TRBJ2-7; 7 bases align to TRBD1. CDR3 size: 12 residues. From germline, CDR1 is SQVTM and CDR2 ANQGSEA. Here the CDR3 DNA reads TGCAGCGTACGACAGGGAATTGGCGGGTCAATCTTC. Translating it yields CSVRQGIGGSIF.

This rearrangement joins TRBV4-1 to TRBJ1-2; TRBD1 aligns across 7 bases. CDR1 and CDR2 from the germline V gene are MGHRA and YSYEKL. This CDR3 region has 16 residues. V gave up 1 base and J gave up 3 bases; unmatched junction bases: 8. CDR3 region: CASSQAVAGGYYGYTF. Here the CDR3 DNA reads TGCGCCAGCAGCCAAGCTGTTGCAGGGGGATACTATGGCTACACCTTC.

The V gene is TRBV30, the J gene TRBJ1-2, with 7 bases aligning to TRBD1. This CDR3 is built from 14 residues. CDR1 and CDR2 from the germline V gene are GTSNPN and SVGIG (reference sequence). V dropped 4 bases and J dropped 0; count of bases not matched to a gene: 5. The CDR3 DNA reads TGTGCCTGGACTCCCGGGACAGCTAACTATGGCTACACCTTC. It specifies CAWTPGTANYGYTF.

V usage is TRBV5-1 and J usage is TRBJ1-1; 9 nucleotides agree with TRBD1. The V and J ends lost 4 bases and 5 bases, in that order; junction bases with no gene match: 6. CDR1 and CDR2 (germline): SGHRS, YFSETQ. The CDR3 length is 14 residues. The CDR3 reads CASSLGTGKTEAFF. CDR3 in DNA: TGCGCCAGCAGCCTAGGGACAGGGAAGACTGAAGCTTTCTTT. The full variable domain, with the rest looked up from reference TRBV5-1 and TRBJ1-1, is KAGVTQTPRYLIKTRGQQVTLSCSPISGHRSVSWYQQTPGQGLQFLFEYFSETQRNKGNFPGRFSGRQFSNSRSEMNVSTLELGDSALYLCASSLGTGKTEAFFGQGTRLTVV.

This chain joins TRBV28 and TRBJ2-1, with 8 bases that match TRBD1. Germline assignment: CDR1 MDHEN and CDR2 SYDVKM. V was clipped by 4 bases and J by 5 bases; unmatched bases: 4. The length of the CDR3 is 14 residues. CDR3: CASSSRQGHNEQFF. In DNA, the CDR3 is TGTGCCAGCAGTTCGAGACAGGGGCACAATGAGCAGTTCTTC. Based on the CDR3 plus reference TRBV28 and TRBJ2-1, the full variable domain is DVKVTQSSRYLVKRTGEKVFLECVQDMDHENMFWYRQDPGLGLRLIYFSYDVKMKEKGDIPEGYSVSREKKERFSLILESASTNQTSMYLCASSSRQGHNEQFFGPGTRLTVL.

This clone was observed once. V gene TRBV10-3 combines with J gene TRBJ1-5; 8 bases fit TRBD1. The ends lost 5 bases at V and 7 bases at J; junction bases unmatched: 4. The CDR3 is 13 amino acids. Per germline, CDR1 ENHRY and CDR2 SYGVKD. The CDR3 DNA reads TGTGCCATCAGTTTACAGGGGGAACAGCCCCAGCATTTT. This gives the protein CAISLQGEQPQHF.

About this clone itself: The same CDR3 can be traced to other DNA sequences in this sample. The rearrangement uses TRBV7-9 and TRBJ2-7; D ambiguous. Deletions cut 5 bases from V and 3 bases from J, with 5 bases between. In germline, CDR1 is SEHNR, CDR2 FQNEAQ (reference sequence). The CDR3 runs 11 residues. DNA for the CDR3: TGTGCCAGCAGCCTACGCTACGAGCAGTACTTC. This sequence encodes CASSLRYEQYF.

V gene TRBV9 combines with J gene TRBJ2-2, with a weak D call TRBD1 (5 bases). This CDR3 is built from 14 residues. Germline loops: CDR1 SGDLS, CDR2 YYNGEE. The V end was cut by 7 bases, the J end by 2 bases, with 12 bases between. The DNA of the CDR3 is TGTGCCAGCCGTTCCCAGGGAAACACCGGGGAGCTGTTTTTT. Its translation is CASRSQGNTGELFF.

CDR3 nucleotide sequence: TGTGCCAGCAGTTGGGGCCACAGGGACCCCTACGAGCAGTACTTC. Translation: CASSWGHRDPYEQYF. The chain joins TRBV27 to TRBJ2-7; possibly TRBD1 for D (6 bases). The germline CDR1 and CDR2 sequences are MNHEY and SMNVEV (reference sequence). The germline V and J ends were trimmed by 4 bases and 2 bases, with 15 bases remaining between them. The length of the CDR3 is 15 residues.